This TCR beta chain was sequenced in a study of blood T cells in healthy people across ages. Overall study results and limits: Older age coincided with a roughly linear decline in TCR beta diversity per million T cells. The study lacked donor CMV status, which possibly confounded expanded clonotype changes.

With 3 bases removed from V and 11 bases from J, the gap between germline ends came to 15 bases. From germline, CDR1 is SEHNR and CDR2 FQNEAQ (reference sequence). The CDR3 has 13 residues. Through a sample-barcoded 5' primer and a J-beta primer mix, a second PCR was run for roughly 6 to 11 cycles. Every cDNA was tagged by a template-switch adaptor with 12 random nucleotides. One entry per CDR3 protein results from TCRdb running MiXCR on the 5' RACE reads. The profile covers 1.5 million to 2 million distinct CDR3 sequences, with about two fifths appearing a single time and around 23% taken by the ten largest. Samples each had at least 5.5 micrograms of total RNA extracted. Only a few counts were recorded for this clonotype. Its antigen is undetermined.

Sequencing was performed on blood. The chain has TRBV7-9 and TRBJ2-3; TRBD2 is a possible D gene (7 bases). The receptor comes from a human donor in good health. The CDR3 sequence: CASSFERDIGQYF. In DNA form, the CDR3 reads TGTGCCAGCAGCTTTGAGCGGGACATAGGGCAGTATTTT.